Following are 14 T cell receptor beta chains from one sample sequenced in a study of T cell changes during pregnancy in multiple sclerosis. Clones were sequenced by immunoSEQ multiplex PCR, and TCRdb holds only the in-frame ones, with some missing. The profile covers 14,000 or so clones, with just over 90% appearing a single time and about 2.6% taken by the ten largest. This material consisted of peripheral blood, taken in the second trimester of pregnancy. Every receptor here comes from a female donor in good health, enrolled as a control in a pregnancy study.

This clone was recorded only once. The V gene is TRBV27, the J gene TRBJ1-2; D perhaps matches TRBD1 (6 bases). Trimming pared 6 bases from V and 8 bases from J, leaving 19 bases between. This CDR3 has 14 residues. In germline, CDR1 is MNHEY, CDR2 SMNVEV (reference sequence). The CDR3 bases are TGTGCCAGCAGGCTACAGGGAGCGGCAGAGGGCTACACCTTC. Protein product: CASRLQGAAEGYTF.

The chain has TRBV19 and TRBJ1-5, with a weak D call TRBD1 (5 bases). Germline V lookup: CDR1 LNHDA, CDR2 SQIVND (reference sequence). V lost 0 bases, J lost 5 bases, and 5 bases lay in between. The CDR3 length is 13 residues. For the CDR3, the DNA is TGTGCCAGTAGTATAGACAGGGATCAGCCCCAGCATTTT. It translates to CASSIDRDQPQHF.

V is TRBV28 and J is TRBJ1-2, with D perhaps TRBD1 (6 bases). The CDR3 spans 14 residues. From germline, CDR1 is MDHEN and CDR2 SYDVKM. V lost 5 bases to trimming and J lost 5 bases, with 15 bases between them. CDR3 residues: CASSLGGEGYGYTF. The CDR3 nucleotides are TGTGCCAGCAGTCTAGGGGGAGAGGGTTATGGCTACACCTTC.

This clone was recorded a few times. This rearrangement joins TRBV15 to TRBJ1-5; D gene ambiguous. Trimming cost V 6 bases and J 3 bases, with 12 bases left between them. Germline V lookup: CDR1 LNHNV, CDR2 YYDKDF (reference sequence). The CDR3 has 14 amino acids. The CDR3 spells CATSLTAFNQPQHF. The CDR3 DNA sequence: TGTGCCACCAGTCTTACAGCTTTCAATCAGCCCCAGCATTTT.

J is TRBJ1-1 and V is TRBV30; D is uncertain. The V end was cut by 2 bases, the J end by 1 base, with 5 bases between. Germline-derived CDR1 and CDR2 are GTSNPN and SVGIG (reference sequence). The CDR3 is 12 amino acids. CDR3 bases: TGTGCCTGGAGTCGGTCGAACACTGAAGCTTTCTTT. It is translated as CAWSRSNTEAFF.

The chain employs TRBV28 and TRBJ2-5, with D uncertain. The germline V gene encodes CDR1 MDHEN and CDR2 SYDVKM. The germline V and J ends were trimmed by 3 bases and 5 bases, with 7 bases remaining between them. The CDR3 is 12 amino acids. In nucleotides, the CDR3 is TGTGCCAGCAGTTTCGAGAGGGAGACCCAGTACTTC. This codes for CASSFERETQYF.

This rearrangement joins TRBV10-3 to TRBJ2-7, with TRBD2 as a possible D gene (6 bases). Germline lookup yields CDR1 ENHRY and CDR2 SYGVKD. The V end lost 6 bases, the J end lost 7 bases, and 22 bases lay between the germline ends. This CDR3 region has 15 residues. The CDR3 here is CAISQDRDLKLEQYF. The CDR3 nucleotides are TGTGCCATCAGCCAAGACCGGGACTTGAAGTTGGAGCAGTACTTC.

This chain links TRBV9 with TRBJ2-5; 8 bases map to TRBD2. V lost 1 base and J lost 5; bases outside the gene matches: 7. The CDR3 covers 15 residues. In germline, CDR1 is SGDLS, CDR2 YYNGEE. The CDR3: CASSVMTGGPETQYF. CDR3 DNA sequence: TGTGCCAGCAGCGTAATGACGGGGGGGCCTGAGACCCAGTACTTC.

The chain recombines TRBV19 with TRBJ2-1; D is undetermined. V was pared by 6 bases and J by 5 bases, with 8 bases between. Germline V CDR1 and CDR2: LNHDA, SQIVND (reference sequence). The CDR3 is 12 residues long. The CDR3 DNA sequence: TGTGCCAGTAGACTTAGCAACAATGAGCAGTTCTTC. The encoded protein is CASRLSNNEQFF.

The J gene is TRBJ2-1, the V gene TRBV5-4; 14 positions match TRBD2. CDR3 length equals 16 residues. Germline CDR1 and CDR2: SGHNT and YYREEE (reference sequence). Trimming took 5 bases from V and 5 from J; bases not matched to a gene: 6. CDR3 loop: CASSLPGLAGDNEQFF. The CDR3 DNA sequence: TGTGCCAGCAGTTTGCCGGGACTAGCGGGAGACAATGAGCAGTTCTTC.

This chain links TRBV9 with TRBJ1-3; D may be TRBD1 (6 bases). CDR1 is SGDLS and CDR2 is YYNGEE in the germline V gene. Trimming took off 2 bases at V and 3 bases at J, with 18 bases between the two ends. The CDR3 loop spans 17 amino acids. This CDR3 reads CASSVGPTTGHGNTIYF. In DNA, the CDR3 is TGTGCCAGCAGCGTGGGCCCAACAACAGGGCATGGAAACACCATATATTTT.

About this clone itself: The sample carries other DNA sequences with the same CDR3. This chain joins TRBV6-1 and TRBJ1-5; possible D gene TRBD1, 5 bases. V was shortened by 5 bases and J by 7 bases, with 15 bases between the two germline ends. CDR1 is MNHNS, CDR2 SASEGT, per germline. The CDR3 spans 14 residues. The CDR3 reads CASSTRQPNQPQHF. The CDR3 DNA follows: TGTGCCAGCAGTACCCGACAGCCCAACCAGCCCCAGCATTTT.

This clone was counted a single time. The J gene is TRBJ1-5, the V gene TRBV4-2; D gene uncertain. The germline gives CDR1 LGHNA, CDR2 YNFKEQ. The CDR3 covers 16 residues. Trimming cost V 0 bases and J 0 bases, with 9 bases left between them. The CDR3 here is CASSQDGSHSNQPQHF. DNA for the CDR3: TGTGCCAGCAGCCAAGATGGGAGTCATAGCAATCAGCCCCAGCATTTT.

The V and J genes are TRBV6-6 and TRBJ1-5; 8 nucleotides line up with TRBD1. CDR1 and CDR2 (germline): MNHNY, SVGAGI (reference sequence). The CDR3 spans 14 residues. The J segment lost 4 bases and the V segment lost 6 bases, leaving 5 bases of the junction unmatched. This chain's CDR3 is CASRGDRPNQPQHF. The CDR3 bases are TGTGCCAGCAGGGGGGACAGGCCAAATCAGCCCCAGCATTTT.